The sequence of this T cell receptor beta chain was determined in a study of T cells in localized non-small cell lung cancer. Study-wide results and caveats: Increased T cell density in blood showed an association with longer overall survival.

Data came from immunoSEQ multiplex PCR; TCRdb stores just in-frame clones and leaves some out. The repertoire has 9,800 or so clones, under 55% of them found once; the top ten carry 3.8%. This clone showed up just once. The antigen is unknown. The CDR3 spans 13 residues. V was shortened by 7 bases and J by 3 bases, with 15 bases between the two germline ends. The germline V gene encodes CDR1 SQVTM and CDR2 ANQGSEA. This sequence joins TRBV29-1 and TRBJ1-1; perhaps TRBD1 as D (6 bases). The receptor comes from a woman aged 35-75 years with stage I lung adenocarcinoma. Specimen: lymph node tissue, collected before any cancer treatment. As DNA, the CDR3 is TGCAGCGGCCACCAGGGGAGGGACACTGAAGCTTTCTTT. Its protein product is CSGHQGRDTEAFF.